The 15 T cell receptor beta chains below were found in one sample sequenced in a study of shared clonotypes between healthy human individuals. Produced via immunoSEQ multiplex PCR; TCRdb's table is partial and in-frame only. The top ten hold about 1.1% of the sample, which has more than 2 million clones, roughly 95% seen once. CD45RO-negative cells were positively selected for CCR7, leaving out terminally differentiated effector memory CD45RA+ cells. Sequenced material: naive CD8+ T cells sorted from blood. Every receptor here comes from a man aged 18 to 29 in good health.

The rearrangement uses TRBV6-6 and TRBJ2-1; 12 nucleotides line up with TRBD2. Germline loops: CDR1 MNHNY, CDR2 SVGAGI (reference sequence). The CDR3 totals 16 residues. The junction had 7 bases not matched to a gene; V was cut back by 5 bases and J by 5 bases. The CDR3 DNA is TGTGCCAGCAGTAGGTCTAGCGGGAGGGGAGACAATGAGCAGTTCTTC. Protein product: CASSRSSGRGDNEQFF.

The gene calls are TRBV4-1 and TRBJ2-7; D possibly corresponds to TRBD2 (6 bases). CDR3 length: 15 amino acids. In germline, CDR1 is MGHRA, CDR2 YSYEKL. Trimming took 4 bases from V and 0 from J, leaving 13 bases between them. The CDR3 nucleotides read TGCGCCAGCAGCCCGGGACTGACTAGCTCCTACGAGCAGTACTTC. Protein: CASSPGLTSSYEQYF.

In this sample, this clone turned up once. The sample has other DNA sequences that encode this CDR3 too. The chain combines TRBV14 with TRBJ2-3; a possible D gene is TRBD1 (6 bases). V lost 4 bases and J 3 bases, leaving 17 bases between the germline ends. The CDR3 consists of 16 residues. Per germline, CDR1 SGHDN and CDR2 FVKESK. CDR3 coding DNA: TGTGCCAGCAGCCTCGCAGGGGTTTTCGGAACAGATACGCAGTATTTT. This encodes CASSLAGVFGTDTQYF.

This clone was counted a single time. The identical CDR3 is also encoded by other nucleotide sequences in the sample. The genes are TRBV27 and TRBJ2-5; possibly TRBD2 for D (5 bases). The CDR3 loop spans 15 amino acids. The V and J ends lost 3 bases and 5 bases respectively, with 16 bases between them. The germline gives CDR1 MNHEY, CDR2 SMNVEV (reference sequence). CDR3 bases: TGTGCCAGCAGTTTGGGAGCGGACCCCAGGGAGACCCAGTACTTC. Translating it yields CASSLGADPRETQYF.

This rearrangement joins TRBV21-1 to TRBJ1-6. TRBV21-1 is a listed pseudogene. This CDR3 region has 16 residues. DNA for the CDR3: TGTGCCAGCAGCAAATCAATTACAGAGTGCGGTTCACCCCTCCACTTT. Encoded protein: CASSKSITECGSPLHF.

The chain has TRBV9 and TRBJ2-2; tentatively, D is TRBD2 (6 bases). Per the germline V gene, CDR1 is SGDLS and CDR2 is YYNGEE. The CDR3 runs to 14 residues. V was cut by 4 bases and J by 1 base, with 8 bases left in between. For the CDR3, the DNA is TGTGCCAGCAGCCAAGCGGGGAACACCGGGGAGCTGTTTTTT. Amino acids: CASSQAGNTGELFF. Based on the CDR3 plus reference TRBV9 and TRBJ2-2, the full variable domain is DSGVTQTPKHLITATGQRVTLRCSPRSGDLSVYWYQQSLDQGLQFLIQYYNGEERAKGNILERFSAQQFPDLHSELNLSSLELGDSALYFCASSQAGNTGELFFGEGSRLTVL.

The V call is TRBV5-5, the J call TRBJ2-7; TRBD2 matches at 12 bases. CDR1 and CDR2 from the germline V gene are SGHKS and YYEKEE (reference sequence). V was pared by 4 bases and J by 3 bases, with 17 bases of the junction left unmatched. This CDR3 has 19 amino acids. CDR3 sequence (DNA): TGTGCCAGCAGCACCCCTTATGAGACTAGCGGGAGTCTTTACTACGAGCAGTACTTC. This sequence encodes CASSTPYETSGSLYYEQYF.

The chain combines TRBV27 with TRBJ2-7; D may match TRBD1 or TRBD2 (6 bases each). The CDR3 length is 14 residues. Germline V CDR1 and CDR2: MNHEY, SMNVEV (reference sequence). V was cut by 6 bases and J by 6 bases, with 18 bases left in between. The CDR3 DNA is TGTGCCAGCAGGTTCGTCGGGGGCGCGGCCGAGCAGTACTTC. It codes for CASRFVGGAAEQYF.

The chain is built from TRBV7-9 and TRBJ2-1, with D possibly called TRBD1 or TRBD2 (5 bases each). V lost 3 bases and J lost 7, with 10 bases in between. The CDR3 loop spans 13 amino acids. Germline CDR1 reads SEHNR; CDR2 reads FQNEAQ (reference sequence). CDR3 region: CASSFEGPNEQFF. The CDR3 DNA is TGTGCCAGCAGCTTTGAGGGGCCAAATGAGCAGTTCTTC.

The chain links TRBV9 to TRBJ2-5; D may be TRBD2 (5 bases). Germline-derived CDR1 and CDR2 are SGDLS and YYNGEE. The CDR3 is 13 residues long. V was pared by 6 bases and J by 0 bases, with 9 bases between. The CDR3 sequence: CASTGGDQETQYF. The DNA of the CDR3 is TGTGCCAGCACCGGAGGTGACCAAGAGACCCAGTACTTC.

The chain has TRBV4-3 and TRBJ2-2; TRBD2 aligns across 8 bases. CDR1 is LGHNA, CDR2 YSLEER, per germline. The CDR3 has 16 amino acids. Unmatched junction bases numbered 5, after V lost 1 base and J lost 4 bases. The chain's CDR3 is CASSQAFREGTGELFF. Here the CDR3 DNA reads TGCGCCAGCAGCCAAGCCTTCCGGGAGGGCACCGGGGAGCTGTTTTTT.

V gene TRBV27 combines with J gene TRBJ2-5; 11 bases line up with TRBD2. Germline trimming cut 4 bases from V and 5 bases from J; bases unmatched to any gene: 3. The CDR3 totals 14 residues. Germline V gene data show CDR1 as MNHEY and CDR2 as SMNVEV (reference sequence). The CDR3 nucleotides read TGTGCCAGCAGTTCACTAGCGGGAGTGGAGACCCAGTACTTC. It translates to CASSSLAGVETQYF.

The CDR3 DNA follows: TGTGCCAGCCGCCCTTGGGGGTCTAATGAAAAACTGTTTTTT. As protein: CASRPWGSNEKLFF. The V gene is TRBV5-6, the J gene TRBJ1-4; D might be TRBD1 (5 bases). V dropped 7 bases and J dropped 3 bases, with 13 bases sitting between them. Per germline, CDR1 SGHDT and CDR2 YYEEEE. This CDR3 comprises 14 residues. The variable domain in full, completed from reference TRBV5-6 and TRBJ1-4, reads DAGVTQSPTHLIKTRGQQVTLRCSPKSGHDTVSWYQQALGQGPQFIFQYYEEEERQRGNFPDRFSGHQFPNYSSELNVNALLLGDSALYLCASRPWGSNEKLFFGSGTQLSVL.

The chain carries TRBV9 and TRBJ2-7, with a tentative D call TRBD1 (6 bases). The germline V gene has CDR1 SGDLS and CDR2 YYNGEE. The V gene lost 3 bases and the J gene lost 0 bases, with 10 bases spanning the gap. The CDR3 totals 14 residues. DNA of the CDR3: TGTGCCAGCAGCGACCGGGACACCTCCTACGAGCAGTACTTC. Its translation is CASSDRDTSYEQYF.

At least ten counts were recorded for this clone. An end of the junction does not agree with germline; a read error may underlie this. At the DNA level, this CDR3 is encoded by other sequences in the same sample as well. The chain recombines TRBV5-6 with TRBJ2-1; a possible D gene is TRBD2 (7 bases). This CDR3 contains 14 residues. Germline assignment: CDR1 SGHDT and CDR2 YYEEEE. The CDR3 here is CASSWGGSHNEQFF. The CDR3 DNA is TGTGCCAGCAGCTGGGGGGGCTCCCACAATGAGCAGTTCTTC.